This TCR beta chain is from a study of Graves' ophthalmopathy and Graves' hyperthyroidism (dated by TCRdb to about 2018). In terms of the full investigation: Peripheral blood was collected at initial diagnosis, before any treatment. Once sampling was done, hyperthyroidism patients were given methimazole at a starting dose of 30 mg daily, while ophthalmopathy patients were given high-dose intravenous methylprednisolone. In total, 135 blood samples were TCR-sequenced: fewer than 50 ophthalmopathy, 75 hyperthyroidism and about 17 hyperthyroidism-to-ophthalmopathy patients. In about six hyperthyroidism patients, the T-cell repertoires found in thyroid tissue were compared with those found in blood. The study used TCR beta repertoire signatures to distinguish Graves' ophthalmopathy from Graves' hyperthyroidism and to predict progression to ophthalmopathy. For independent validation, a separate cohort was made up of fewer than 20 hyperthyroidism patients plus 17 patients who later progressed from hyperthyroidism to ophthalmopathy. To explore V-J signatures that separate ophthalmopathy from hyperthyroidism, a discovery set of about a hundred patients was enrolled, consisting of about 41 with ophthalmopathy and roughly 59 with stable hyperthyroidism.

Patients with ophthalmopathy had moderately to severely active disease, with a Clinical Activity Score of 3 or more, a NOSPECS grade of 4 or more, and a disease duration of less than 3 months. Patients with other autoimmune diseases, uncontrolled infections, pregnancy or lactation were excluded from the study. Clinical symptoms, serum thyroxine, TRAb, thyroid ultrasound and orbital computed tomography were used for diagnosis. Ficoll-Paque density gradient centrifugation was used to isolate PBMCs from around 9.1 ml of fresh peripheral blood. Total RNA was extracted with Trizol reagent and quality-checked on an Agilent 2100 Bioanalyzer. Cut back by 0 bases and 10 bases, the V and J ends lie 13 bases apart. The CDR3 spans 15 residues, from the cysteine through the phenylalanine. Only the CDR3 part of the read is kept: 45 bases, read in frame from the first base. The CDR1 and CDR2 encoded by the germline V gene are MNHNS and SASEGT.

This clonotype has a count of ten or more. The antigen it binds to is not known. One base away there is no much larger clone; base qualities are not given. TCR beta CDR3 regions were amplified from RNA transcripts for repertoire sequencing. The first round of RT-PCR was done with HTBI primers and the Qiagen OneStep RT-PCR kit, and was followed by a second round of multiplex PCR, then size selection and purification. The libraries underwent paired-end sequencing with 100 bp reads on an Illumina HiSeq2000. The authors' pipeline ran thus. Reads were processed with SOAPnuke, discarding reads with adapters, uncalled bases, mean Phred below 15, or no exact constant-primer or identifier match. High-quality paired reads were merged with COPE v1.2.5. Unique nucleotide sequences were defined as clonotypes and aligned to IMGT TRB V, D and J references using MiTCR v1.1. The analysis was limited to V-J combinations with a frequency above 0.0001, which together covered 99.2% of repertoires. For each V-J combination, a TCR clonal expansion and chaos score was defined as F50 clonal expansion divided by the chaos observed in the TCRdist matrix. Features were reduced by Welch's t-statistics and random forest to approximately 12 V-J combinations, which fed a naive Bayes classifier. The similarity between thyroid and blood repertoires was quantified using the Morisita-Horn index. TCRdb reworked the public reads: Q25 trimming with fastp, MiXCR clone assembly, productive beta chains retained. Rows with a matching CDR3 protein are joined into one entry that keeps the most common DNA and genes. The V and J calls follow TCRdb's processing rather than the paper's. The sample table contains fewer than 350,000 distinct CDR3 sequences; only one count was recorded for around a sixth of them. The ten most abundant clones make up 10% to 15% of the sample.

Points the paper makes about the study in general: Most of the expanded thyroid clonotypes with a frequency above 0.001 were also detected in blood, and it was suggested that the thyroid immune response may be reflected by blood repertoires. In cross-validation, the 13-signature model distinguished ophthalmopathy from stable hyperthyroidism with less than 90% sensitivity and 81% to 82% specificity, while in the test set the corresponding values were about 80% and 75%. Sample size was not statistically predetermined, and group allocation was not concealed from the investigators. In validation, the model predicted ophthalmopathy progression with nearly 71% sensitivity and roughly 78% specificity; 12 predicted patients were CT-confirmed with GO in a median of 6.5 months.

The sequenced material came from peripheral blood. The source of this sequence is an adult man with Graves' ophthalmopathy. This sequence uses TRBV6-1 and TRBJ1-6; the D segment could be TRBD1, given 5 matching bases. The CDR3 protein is CASSEAHRRESPLHF. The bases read TGTGCCAGCAGTGAAGCACACCGCAGGGAATCACCCCTCCACTTT.